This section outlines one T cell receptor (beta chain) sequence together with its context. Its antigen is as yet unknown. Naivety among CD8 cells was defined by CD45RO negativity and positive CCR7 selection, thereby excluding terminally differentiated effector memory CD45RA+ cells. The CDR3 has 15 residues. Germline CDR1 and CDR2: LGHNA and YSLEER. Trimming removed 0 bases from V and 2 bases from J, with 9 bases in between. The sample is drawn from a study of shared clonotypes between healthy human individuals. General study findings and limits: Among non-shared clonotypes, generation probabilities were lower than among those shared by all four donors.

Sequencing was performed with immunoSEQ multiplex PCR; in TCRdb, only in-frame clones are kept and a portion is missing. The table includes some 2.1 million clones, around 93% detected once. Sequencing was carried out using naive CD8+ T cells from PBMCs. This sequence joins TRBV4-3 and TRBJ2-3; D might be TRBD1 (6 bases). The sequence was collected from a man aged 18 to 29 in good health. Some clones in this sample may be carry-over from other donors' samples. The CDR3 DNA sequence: TGCGCCAGCAGCCAAGATAGGGGGTACACAGATACGCAGTATTTT. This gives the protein CASSQDRGYTDTQYF.